The clone carrying this T cell receptor (beta chain) was seen repeatedly, ten times or more. Its specificity is not known. These data are taken from a study of neurological immune-mediated disorders. 5'RACE with 10-nucleotide random UMIs produced the cDNA. TCRdb called the 5' RACE reads again in MiXCR, with one record for every CDR3 protein. This table has about 30,000 distinct CDR3 sequences, 15% appearing once. Unsorted libraries were prepared from 2 million PBMCs that had been stored at -80 C. The CDR3 is 14 residues long. Looked up from germline, CDR1 is SEHNR and CDR2 is FQNEAQ (reference sequence). J gave up 6 bases and V 1 base, and 2 bases lay outside the gene matches. Study-wide results and limits: The study found no CDR3 amino acid sequences shared by expanded clones across subjects, suggesting private repertoires in all groups. HTLV-1-associated myelopathy led in TCR clonal expansion, while multiple sclerosis ranked lowest, below healthy controls.

The specimen was PBMCs. The chain is built from TRBV7-9 and TRBJ2-1, with 8 positions matching TRBD1. The sequence was obtained from a man in his 70s in good health. The CDR3 spells CASSLGDRTNEQFF. CDR3 nucleotides: TGTGCCAGCAGCTTAGGGGACAGGACCAATGAGCAGTTCTTC.